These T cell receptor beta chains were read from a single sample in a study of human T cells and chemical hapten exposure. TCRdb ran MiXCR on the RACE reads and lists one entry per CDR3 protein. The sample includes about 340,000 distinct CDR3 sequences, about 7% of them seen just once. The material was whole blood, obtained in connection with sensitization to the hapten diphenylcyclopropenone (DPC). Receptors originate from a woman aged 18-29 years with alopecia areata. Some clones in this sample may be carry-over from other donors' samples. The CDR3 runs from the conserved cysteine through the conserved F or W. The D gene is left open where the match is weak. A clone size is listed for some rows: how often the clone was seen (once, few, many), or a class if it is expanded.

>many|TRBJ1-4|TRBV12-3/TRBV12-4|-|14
TGTGCCAGCAGGTTAGGACAGACTGGAGAAAAACTGTTTTTT
CASRLGQTGEKLFF
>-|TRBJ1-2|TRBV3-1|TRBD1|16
TGTGCCAGCAGCCTCCGTCAGGGGACAGAAAACTATGGCTACACCTTC
CASSLRQGTENYGYTF
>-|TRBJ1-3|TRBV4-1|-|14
TGCGCCAGCAGCCGCGACAGGTTAGGAGACACCATATATTTT
CASSRDRLGDTIYF
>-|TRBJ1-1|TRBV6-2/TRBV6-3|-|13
TGTGCCAGCAGTCCCGCCTCGCAGATTGAAGCTTTCTTT
CASSPASQIEAFF
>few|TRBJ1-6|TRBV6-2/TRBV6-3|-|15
TGTGCCAGCAGTTACATCACCGGGGGGAATTCACCCCTCCACTTT
CASSYITGGNSPLHF
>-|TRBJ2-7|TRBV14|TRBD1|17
TGTGCCAGCAGCCCCCGGCCCGGACAGGGAACATTCTACGAGCAGTACTTC
CASSPRPGQGTFYEQYF
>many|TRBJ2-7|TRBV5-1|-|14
TGCGCCAGCAGCTTGGAAGGGACGTCCTACGAGCAGTACTTC
CASSLEGTSYEQYF
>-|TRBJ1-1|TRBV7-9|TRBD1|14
TGTGCCAGCAGCTTCCCGGACAGGGGATCAGAAGCTTTCTTT
CASSFPDRGSEAFF
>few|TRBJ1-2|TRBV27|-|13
TGTGCCAGCAGATCCAGGGGTTTCTATGGCTACACCTTC
CASRSRGFYGYTF
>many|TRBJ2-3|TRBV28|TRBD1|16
TGTGCCAGCAGTTTGTCCGGGACAGTATCCGTAGATACGCAGTATTTT
CASSLSGTVSVDTQYF
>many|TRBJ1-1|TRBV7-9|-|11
TGTGCCAGCAGCTTGGACACTGAAGCTTTCTTT
CASSLDTEAFF
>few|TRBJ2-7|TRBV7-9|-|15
TGTGCCAGTGCGACCGTCTCCGGGCCTAACTACGAGCAGTACTTC
CASATVSGPNYEQYF
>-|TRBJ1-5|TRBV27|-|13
TGTGCCAGCAGTTTAGGGTTAGGGCAGCCCCAGCATTTT
CASSLGLGQPQHF
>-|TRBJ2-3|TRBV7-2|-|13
TGTGCCAGCAGCGCCCGTAACCTCGGTACGCAGTATTTT
CASSARNLGTQYF
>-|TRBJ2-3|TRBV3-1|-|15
TGTGCCAGCAGCCAAGCGGGACTCTTCACAGATACGCAGTATTTT
CASSQAGLFTDTQYF
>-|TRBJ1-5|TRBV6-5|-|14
TGTGCCAGCAGACAGGGTTTTAGCAATCAGCCCCAGCATTTT
CASRQGFSNQPQHF
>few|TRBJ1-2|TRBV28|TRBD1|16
TGTGCCAGCAGCCCGGACAGGGGGCCGACTAACTATGGCTACACCTTC
CASSPDRGPTNYGYTF
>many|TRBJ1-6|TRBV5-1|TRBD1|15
TGCGCCAGCAGCTTACTTGGGACAGGGATTTCACCCCTCCACTTT
CASSLLGTGISPLHF
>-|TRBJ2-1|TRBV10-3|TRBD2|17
TGTGCCATCAGTGGTTTAGGACTAGCAGGGACCTACAATGAGCAGTTCTTC
CAISGLGLAGTYNEQFF
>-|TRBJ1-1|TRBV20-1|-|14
TGCAGTGCTAGAGCACGACCCCAGAACACTGAAGCTTTCTTT
CSARARPQNTEAFF
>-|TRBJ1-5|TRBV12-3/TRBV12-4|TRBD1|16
TGTGCCAGCAGCAAAGCGGTCGGGACAGGGGACCAGCCCCAGCATTTT
CASSKAVGTGDQPQHF
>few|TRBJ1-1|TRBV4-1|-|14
TGCGCCAGCAGCCAAAAGATGGCACCCACTGAAGCTTTCTTT
CASSQKMAPTEAFF
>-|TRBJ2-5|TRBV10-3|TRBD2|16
TGTGCCATCAGTCCCGTGCCAGCGGGGGGGCGAGAGACCCAGTACTTC
CAISPVPAGGRETQYF
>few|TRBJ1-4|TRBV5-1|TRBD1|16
TGCGCCAGCAGCTTGGGCTGGGGGACAGATGGTGAAAAACTGTTTTTT
CASSLGWGTDGEKLFF
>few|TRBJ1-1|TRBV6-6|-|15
TGTGCCAGCAGTGGACCGGGACTCCAGAACACTGAAGCTTTCTTT
CASSGPGLQNTEAFF
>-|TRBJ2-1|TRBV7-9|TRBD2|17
TGTGCCAGCAGCTCTGGACTAGCGGGGGGCCAGTACAATGAGCAGTTCTTC
CASSSGLAGGQYNEQFF
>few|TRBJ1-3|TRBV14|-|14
TGTGCCAGCAGCCCAGGGGCGACTGGAAACACCATATATTTT
CASSPGATGNTIYF
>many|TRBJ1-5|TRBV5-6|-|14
TGTGCCAGCAGCTTTACAGGGCTGGTGCAGCCCCAGCATTTT
CASSFTGLVQPQHF
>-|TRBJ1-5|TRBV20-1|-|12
TGCAGTGCTGAAGGCCTCAATCAGCCCCAGCATTTT
CSAEGLNQPQHF
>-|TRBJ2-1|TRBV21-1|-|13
TGTGCCAGCAGCAAGGACAGTTACAATGAGCAGTTCTTC
CASSKDSYNEQFF
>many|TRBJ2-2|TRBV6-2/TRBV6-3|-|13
TGTGCCAGCAGTTACCCAAGTACCGGGGAGCTGTTTTTT
CASSYPSTGELFF
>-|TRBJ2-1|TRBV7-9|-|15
TGTGCCAGCAGCCCTCAGGGGGGGCGCCACAATGAGCAGTTCTTC
CASSPQGGRHNEQFF
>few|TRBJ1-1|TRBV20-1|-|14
TGCAGTGCTATCAAGGGGGTGGAGAACACTGAAGCTTTCTTT
CSAIKGVENTEAFF
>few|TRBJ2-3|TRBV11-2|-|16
TGTGCCAGCAGCTTAGAACCTGGTAGGCGCACAGATACGCAGTATTTT
CASSLEPGRRTDTQYF
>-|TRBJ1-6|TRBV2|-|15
TGTGCCAGCAGTGAAATGTTGGACTATAATTCACCCCTCCACTTT
CASSEMLDYNSPLHF
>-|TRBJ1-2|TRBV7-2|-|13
TGTGCCAGCGTACCCCCTGTCCGCTATGGCTACACCTTC
CASVPPVRYGYTF
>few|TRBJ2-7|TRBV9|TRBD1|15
TGTGCCAGCAGCCCCGGGACAGGGCTAGAGTACGAGCAGTACTTC
CASSPGTGLEYEQYF
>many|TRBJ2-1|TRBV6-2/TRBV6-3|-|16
TGTGCCAGCAGTTATCTTGGGGGAGTGCCCTACAATGAGCAGTTCTTC
CASSYLGGVPYNEQFF